Listed here are 5 T cell receptor beta chains from one sample, sequenced in a study of cytomegalovirus exposure and HLA in healthy donors. A multiplex PCR was run with 60 Vbeta primers and 13 Jbeta primers. Some clones are missing from TCRdb's copy, which holds only in-frame ones; the method was immunoSEQ multiplex PCR. The sample has about 94,000 clones; about four fifths are singletons. The sample was PBMCs. Receptor source: a middle-aged woman in good health and CMV-seronegative.

The sample holds a few counts of this clone. The chain has TRBV4-1 and TRBJ2-2; the match to TRBD2 covers 8 bases. This CDR3 spans 16 amino acids. Germline V gene sequence: CDR1 MGHRA, CDR2 YSYEKL. V lost 4 bases, J lost 3 bases, and 7 bases stayed unmatched. The DNA for the CDR3 is TGCGCCAGCAGCCTTGTACTAGCGGCGTACACCGGGGAGCTGTTTTTT. Protein product: CASSLVLAAYTGELFF.

The chain couples TRBV5-1 to TRBJ1-4; tentatively, D is TRBD1 (6 bases). V dropped 0 bases and J dropped 0 bases, with 12 bases sitting between them. This CDR3 contains 17 residues. Germline V gene data show CDR1 as SGHRS and CDR2 as YFSETQ. The CDR3 region is CASSLGFSGATNEKLFF. CDR3 coding DNA: TGCGCCAGCAGCTTGGGATTTTCAGGGGCAACTAATGAAAAACTGTTTTTT.

The chain is built from TRBV19 and TRBJ2-7; 8 nucleotides agree with TRBD1. The J segment lost 2 bases and the V segment lost 4 bases, leaving 7 bases of the junction unmatched. There are 15 residues in the CDR3. Germline lookup yields CDR1 LNHDA and CDR2 SQIVND (reference sequence). The DNA of the CDR3 is TGTGCCAGTAGTACATTGACAGGGGCCCCCTACGAGCAGTACTTC. Encoded protein: CASSTLTGAPYEQYF.

The chain has TRBV2 and TRBJ1-5; D is undetermined. CDR1 and CDR2 from the germline V gene are SNHLY and FYNNEI. V was cut by 6 bases and J by 3 bases, with 9 bases left in between. The CDR3 loop spans 13 amino acids. The CDR3 DNA follows: TGTGCCAGCAGGAGAAATTACAATCAGCCCCAGCATTTT. Encoded protein: CASRRNYNQPQHF.

The V and J genes are TRBV5-1 and TRBJ2-3; 7 bases map to TRBD1. CDR3 length: 15 residues. The germline V gene has CDR1 SGHRS and CDR2 YFSETQ. Losses at the gene ends were 1 base for V and 3 bases for J; bases not matched to a gene: 5. The DNA for the CDR3 is TGCGCCAGCAGCTTGAGAGGGGGCTCTACAGATACGCAGTATTTT. Its translation is CASSLRGGSTDTQYF.